This is a list of T cell receptor beta chains from one sample in a study of OX40 agonist ivuxolimab in advanced cancers. Libraries were prepared by immunoSEQ multiplex PCR; TCRdb keeps only in-frame clonotypes and omits some of them. The sample has tens of thousands of clones; around 89% are singletons. Sequences were derived from CD4+ or CD8+ T cells sorted from blood, sampled in a trial of the OX40 agonist ivuxolimab. All receptors derive from an adult with an advanced solid tumor such as melanoma, head and neck, liver or kidney cancer. Both conserved end residues are part of each CDR3. The D gene is left open where the match is weak. For some rows the clone size is stated as once, few or many, or as a class when expanded; others skip it.

NA,TRBV28,TRBJ2-3,NA,TGTGCCAGCAGTTTTTGGACGCTAGCAGCGGAGCCCCGGGCAGATACGCAGTATTTT,CASSFWTLAAEPRADTQYF
NA,TRBV27,TRBJ1-4,NA,TGTGCCAGCAGTTTTAACGGGGAGGGTGAAAAACTGTTTTTT,CASSFNGEGEKLFF
NA,TRBV15,TRBJ1-2,NA,TGTGCCACCAGCAGAGATTTGGCAGCTTATGGCTACACCTTC,CATSRDLAAYGYTF
NA,TRBV6-1,TRBJ1-5,TRBD1,TGTGCCAGCAGTGAATTGGGGACAGGGCTTCAGCCCCAGCATTTT,CASSELGTGLQPQHF
NA,TRBV5-1,TRBJ1-1,NA,TGCGCCAGCAGCTTGGCCATCACGGGGTGGAACACTGAAGCTTTCTTT,CASSLAITGWNTEAFF
NA,TRBV28,TRBJ2-7,TRBD2,TGTGCCAGCAGGGGGGTCGGGGGGACTCCCTACGAGCAGTACTTC,CASRGVGGTPYEQYF
NA,TRBV18,TRBJ1-1,NA,TGTGCCAGCTCACCAGGTAGCAAGAACACTGAAGCTTTCTTT,CASSPGSKNTEAFF
NA,TRBV5-4,TRBJ2-1,TRBD1,TGTGCCAGCAGCCTGACAGGGACGAATGAGCAGTTCTTC,CASSLTGTNEQFF
once,TRBV28,TRBJ1-3,NA,TGTGCCAGCAGAATCAGGCCGACTCTTTCGAACACCATATATTTT,CASRIRPTLSNTIYF
NA,TRBV28,TRBJ1-1,NA,TGTGCCAGCAGTTCCGCGATGGGGGGATGGACTGAAGCTTTCTTT,CASSSAMGGWTEAFF
NA,TRBV7-2,TRBJ2-7,TRBD2,TGTGCCAGCAGCCCGCGGACTAGCGGGGACTACGAGCAGTACTTC,CASSPRTSGDYEQYF
NA,TRBV9,TRBJ2-5,TRBD2,TGTGCCAGCAGCGTATCGGGGGGCCAAGAGACCCAGTACTTC,CASSVSGGQETQYF
NA,TRBV18,TRBJ2-2,NA,TGTGCCAGCTCACCACTTACCGGGGAGCTGTTTTTT,CASSPLTGELFF
NA,TRBV5-1,TRBJ1-1,NA,TGCGCCAGCAGCTTCGGGGGTATGAACACTGAAGCTTTCTTT,CASSFGGMNTEAFF
NA,TRBV10-3,TRBJ1-2,NA,TGTGCCATCAGTGAGCGGGAACAGGACGGCTACACCTTC,CAISEREQDGYTF
NA,TRBV6-1,TRBJ1-4,NA,TGTGCCAGCAGTGACCGTGGGGCAACTAATGAAAAACTGTTTTTT,CASSDRGATNEKLFF
NA,TRBV6-5,TRBJ2-7,TRBD2,TGTGCCAGCAGGGGGGGGTCGGGGTCCTACGAGCAGTACTTC,CASRGGSGSYEQYF
NA,TRBV9,TRBJ2-2,NA,TGTGCCAGCAGCGTAGCCCTCGGGGAGCTGTTTTTT,CASSVALGELFF
NA,TRBV30,TRBJ2-7,TRBD1,TGTGCCTGGAGTGTAGGGACAGGGGGTTCCCACGAGCAGTACTTC,CAWSVGTGGSHEQYF
NA,TRBV19,TRBJ1-2,TRBD1,TGTGCCAGTAGTCTACCGGGACAGGGGCTCCCTGGCGGTGGCTACACCTTC,CASSLPGQGLPGGGYTF
NA,TRBV27,TRBJ2-2,NA,TGTGCCAGCACCCCTGACAGTTATACCGGGGAGCTGTTTTTT,CASTPDSYTGELFF
NA,TRBV7-7,TRBJ2-7,NA,TGTGCTAGCGCCTACGAGCAGTACTTC,CASAYEQYF
once,TRBV4-1,TRBJ1-4,NA,TGCGCCAGCAGCCAACGAGGGGCCCCTGAAAAACTGTTTTTT,CASSQRGAPEKLFF
NA,TRBV6-1,TRBJ2-1,NA,TGTGCCAGCAGGGGCAACAATGAGCAGTTCTTC,CASRGNNEQFF
NA,TRBV7-2,TRBJ1-4,TRBD1,TGTGCCAGCAGCTTCCAGGGGGCAAGTGAAAAACTGTTTTTT,CASSFQGASEKLFF
NA,TRBV19,TRBJ1-4,NA,TGTGCCAGTAGTATTCCACCTAGTATTAGGGGCGAATGGACTAATGAAAAACTGTTTTTT,CASSIPPSIRGEWTNEKLFF
NA,TRBV18,TRBJ2-1,TRBD2,TGTGCCAGCTCAGGAGCGGGGGGCCAGGATGAGCAGTTCTTC,CASSGAGGQDEQFF
NA,TRBV2,TRBJ1-1,TRBD1,TGTGCCAGCAGGTTAGGGGGCAGGCACACTGAAGCTTTCTTT,CASRLGGRHTEAFF
once,TRBV28,TRBJ2-7,TRBD2,TGTGCCAGCAGGCCCACTAGCGGACTCTCCTACGAGCAGTACTTC,CASRPTSGLSYEQYF
once,TRBV9,TRBJ1-3,TRBD1,TGTGCCAGCAGCGTAGCTACGGGGACAGGGGGCTTTGGAAACACCATATATTTT,CASSVATGTGGFGNTIYF
NA,TRBV6-1,TRBJ1-1,NA,TGTGCCAGCAGTGTAAGTGGTGGGTCACTAATGAACACTGAAGCTTTCTTT,CASSVSGGSLMNTEAFF
few,TRBV28,TRBJ1-3,NA,TGTGCCAGCAACATGGCCGGAAGCTCTGGAAACACCATATATTTT,CASNMAGSSGNTIYF
NA,TRBV7-9,TRBJ1-6,NA,TGTGCCAGCAGCCGGCGGGACAAAAATAATTCACCCCTCCACTTT,CASSRRDKNNSPLHF
NA,TRBV5-4,TRBJ1-2,NA,TGTGCCAGCAGCTTGGTGGCAGACTATGGCTACACCTTC,CASSLVADYGYTF
NA,TRBV11-2,TRBJ1-4,NA,TGTGCCAGCAGTACGGACCGGAATAATGAAAAACTGTTTTTT,CASSTDRNNEKLFF
NA,TRBV18,TRBJ2-3,NA,TGTGCCAGCTCACAGACAGTCCAAGGCACAGATACGCAGTATTTT,CASSQTVQGTDTQYF
NA,TRBV5-5,TRBJ2-5,NA,TGTGCCAGCAGCTTGGCATGGGGAGAGACCCAGTACTTC,CASSLAWGETQYF
NA,TRBV18,TRBJ2-3,NA,TGTGCCAGCTCATCAGGGGTGGAGACAGATACGCAGTATTTT,CASSSGVETDTQYF
NA,TRBV11-2,TRBJ2-3,TRBD2,TGTGCCAGCAGCTATACGGGAGGGCGTGGCACAGATACGCAGTATTTT,CASSYTGGRGTDTQYF
NA,TRBV7-8,TRBJ2-3,TRBD1,TGTGCCAGTCTCAAGCAGGGGGCTACAGATACGCAGTATTTT,CASLKQGATDTQYF
NA,TRBV7-6,TRBJ2-7,NA,TGTGCCAGCAGCTTAACAGGGTACGGGACCTACGAGCAGTACTTC,CASSLTGYGTYEQYF
NA,TRBV7-2,TRBJ1-5,NA,TGTGCCAGCAGCAGCGGAGGCACTAGCAATCAGCCCCAGCATTTT,CASSSGGTSNQPQHF
NA,TRBV6-5,TRBJ2-7,TRBD2,TGTGCCAGCAGGTCACTAGCGGGGGGTTCCTACGAGCAGTACTTC,CASRSLAGGSYEQYF
NA,TRBV6-1,TRBJ1-1,NA,TGTGCCAGCAGTGACCCCATTACAGACAGCGAAGCTTTCTTT,CASSDPITDSEAFF
NA,TRBV5-1,TRBJ2-7,TRBD1,TGCGCCAGCAGCCCGGACGGCAGGGGGCCCTACGAGCAGTACTTC,CASSPDGRGPYEQYF
NA,TRBV18,TRBJ2-1,TRBD1,TGTGCCAGCTCACAGGGACAGGTCAGGAATGAGCAGTTCTTC,CASSQGQVRNEQFF
NA,TRBV14,TRBJ1-3,NA,TGTGCCAGCAGCCATACGACAAGCTCTGGAAACACCATATATTTT,CASSHTTSSGNTIYF
NA,TRBV5-4,TRBJ2-1,NA,TGTGCCAGCAGCTTGGATCAGGGATTGAGTGAGCAGTTCTTC,CASSLDQGLSEQFF
NA,TRBV2,TRBJ1-5,TRBD1,TGTGCCAGCAGTGGGACAGGGAATCAGCCCCAGCATTTT,CASSGTGNQPQHF
NA,TRBV27,TRBJ2-6,NA,TGTGCCAGCAGGCGTATTGACAGTTCTGGGGCCAACGTCCTGACTTTC,CASRRIDSSGANVLTF
NA,TRBV7-2,TRBJ2-7,NA,TGTGCCAGCAGCATCCACCCCGAAGGCGAGCAGTACTTC,CASSIHPEGEQYF
NA,TRBV7-9,TRBJ2-1,TRBD2,TGTGCCAGCAGCTTAGCGCGGCTAGCGGGGGTCGACTCCTACAATGAGCAGTTCTTC,CASSLARLAGVDSYNEQFF
NA,TRBV7-3,TRBJ2-2,TRBD1,TGTGCCAGCAAGATCGGACAGGGAGGAACCGGGGAGCTGTTTTTT,CASKIGQGGTGELFF
NA,TRBV9,TRBJ1-1,TRBD1,TGTGCCAGCAGCCCCGGACAGGGGGCTATTTCGGGCACTGAAGCTTTCTTT,CASSPGQGAISGTEAFF